The 17 T cell receptor beta chains below all came from one sample that was sequenced in a study of T cell responses to AZD1222 COVID-19 vaccine. Measured with immunoSEQ multiplex PCR; TCRdb has only the in-frame clones, and not every one. Of some 140,000 clones in the sample, approximately 86% are singletons; the top ten hold 4.5% to 7%. The sample consisted of peripheral blood, taken 28 days after the second AZD1222 dose. All receptors come from an adult who received the AZD1222 COVID-19 vaccine.

CDR3: CASRRGGEDEQYF. CDR3 bases: TGTGCCAGCAGAAGAGGGGGGGAAGACGAGCAGTACTTC. V gene TRBV25-1 combines with J gene TRBJ2-7; tentatively, D is TRBD2 (7 bases). CDR3 length equals 13 residues. Germline CDR1 MGHDK, CDR2 SYGVNS. Trimming pared 6 bases from V and 5 bases from J, leaving 14 bases between.

A note on this clone: Its ends do not fully match the called genes, so a read error is possible. The V gene is TRBV10-3, the J gene TRBJ1-2; D is ambiguous. The CDR3 length is 17 residues. Germline V CDR1 and CDR2: ENHRY, SYGVKD. CDR3 sequence (DNA): TGTGCCATAAGTGAGGCAGGTCCGTCCAGCACTAACTATGGCTACACCTTC. It specifies CAISEAGPSSTNYGYTF.

The chain links TRBV5-1 to TRBJ2-7, with D possibly TRBD2 on 6 matching bases. Per germline, CDR1 SGHRS and CDR2 YFSETQ. The V end was cut by 4 bases, the J end by 7 bases, with 18 bases between. This CDR3 has 14 amino acids. CDR3 in amino acids: CASSPGTPSSEQYF. The CDR3 DNA sequence: TGCGCCAGCAGCCCAGGGACTCCAAGTTCAGAGCAGTACTTC.

The V call is TRBV28, the J call TRBJ1-4, with 8 bases matching TRBD1. The V segment lost 10 bases and the J segment 3 bases; nucleotides outside the gene matches: 4. The CDR3 is made up of 13 amino acids. CDR1 and CDR2 from the germline V gene are MDHEN and SYDVKM. As DNA, the CDR3 is TGTGCCACGCAGGGGGCGGCTAATGAAAAACTGTTTTTT. Protein product: CATQGAANEKLFF.

The chain is built from TRBV5-6 and TRBJ2-1, with D tentatively TRBD2 (6 bases). The CDR3 spans 16 residues. The V gene's germline CDR1 is SGHDT and CDR2 YYEEEE. Trimming stripped 0 bases from V and 5 bases from J, with 15 bases between. CDR3: CASSLDIGTGNNEQFF. For the CDR3, the DNA is TGTGCCAGCAGCTTGGATATCGGGACTGGCAACAATGAGCAGTTCTTC.

The chain is built from TRBV4-1 and TRBJ1-2; TRBD1 agrees at 7 bases. Germline trimming cut 4 bases from V and 4 bases from J; bases unmatched to any gene: 9. The CDR3 runs 15 residues. The germline CDR1 and CDR2 sequences are MGHRA and YSYEKL. CDR3: CASSPAGGGGYGYTF. For the CDR3, the DNA is TGCGCCAGCAGCCCCGCAGGGGGAGGCGGCTATGGCTACACCTTC.

The chain is built from TRBV18 and TRBJ2-3, with D maybe TRBD2 (5 bases). Germline CDR1 KGHSH, CDR2 LQKENI. Trimming cost V 4 bases and J 2 bases, with 13 bases left between them. CDR3 size: 15 residues. The CDR3 DNA reads TGTGCCAGCTCACTCCAACTAGTAGACACAGATACGCAGTATTTT. Translating it yields CASSLQLVDTDTQYF.

The V gene is TRBV7-2, the J gene TRBJ2-1; TRBD2 agrees at 9 bases. Trimming removed 7 bases from V and 7 bases from J; junction bases left unmatched: 8. The CDR3 contains 14 residues. Germline V gene sequence: CDR1 SGHTA, CDR2 FQGNSA. The CDR3 DNA reads TGTGCCAGCACCGCGGGAGGGGGACCTAATGAGCAGTTCTTC. It codes for CASTAGGGPNEQFF.

The rearrangement uses TRBV3-1 (or the pseudogene TRBV3-2) and TRBJ1-4, with TRBD1 identical over 7 bases. CDR3 size: 14 residues. Germline CDR1 LGHDT, CDR2 YNNKEL (reference sequence). J was trimmed by 5 bases and V by 4 bases; bases with no gene match: 4. The CDR3 nucleotides read TGTGCCAGCAGCCTACAGGGGTCCAATGAAAAACTGTTTTTT. Translated: CASSLQGSNEKLFF.

The rearrangement links TRBV11-2 to TRBJ1-6; no firm D call. The CDR3 has 17 amino acids. Trimming left V 0 bases short and J 0 bases short, with 9 bases between. In germline, CDR1 is SGHAT, CDR2 FQNNGV. In nucleotides, the CDR3 is TGTGCCAGCAGCTTAGATCGGGATGGCTCCTATAATTCACCCCTCCACTTT. Translation gives CASSLDRDGSYNSPLHF.

The CDR3 sequence: CASGGGTDEKLFF. The CDR3 DNA reads as TGTGCCAGCGGGGGAGGGACGGACGAAAAACTGTTTTTT. This sequence joins TRBV25-1 and TRBJ1-4; D possibly corresponds to TRBD1 (5 bases). V gave up 8 bases and J gave up 8 bases, with 15 bases separating them. Germline CDR1 is MGHDK and CDR2 is SYGVNS. The CDR3 loop spans 13 amino acids.

The V and J genes are TRBV6-5 and TRBJ2-2; 11 nucleotides agree with TRBD1. Germline assignment: CDR1 MNHEY and CDR2 SVGAGI. V dropped 3 bases and J dropped 4; count of bases not matched to a gene: 4. CDR3 length: 16 residues. CDR3 DNA sequence: TGTGCCAGCAGTTATTGGGGACAGGGGGGCACCGGGGAGCTGTTTTTT. As protein: CASSYWGQGGTGELFF.

The rearrangement links TRBV7-2 to TRBJ2-7; 9 nucleotides align to TRBD1. After removal of 4 bases from V and 5 bases from J, the junction contained 6 bases not matched to a gene. This CDR3 contains 14 residues. Germline assignment: CDR1 SGHTA and CDR2 FQGNSA. The DNA for the CDR3 is TGTGCCAGCAGCTCTGGACAGGGGTTCGACGAGCAGTACTTC. The encoded protein is CASSSGQGFDEQYF.

The rearrangement uses TRBV7-9 and TRBJ2-5, with D possibly being TRBD2 (5 bases). Trimming shortened V by 5 bases and J by 1 base, and 17 bases separated the two germline ends. The germline gives CDR1 SEHNR, CDR2 FQNEAQ (reference sequence). The CDR3 contains 16 residues. The CDR3 DNA sequence: TGTGCCAGCAGCCCCCGTTCGCCTAGCCCCCAAGAGACCCAGTACTTC. It is translated as CASSPRSPSPQETQYF.

The chain uses TRBV18 and TRBJ2-7; the match to TRBD1 covers 10 bases. Trimming removed 3 bases from V and 0 bases from J; junction bases left unmatched: 5. The CDR3 contains 16 residues. Germline loops: CDR1 KGHSH, CDR2 LQKENI. DNA of the CDR3: TGTGCCAGCTCACCTATCCGGGACAGGGGCTCCTACGAGCAGTACTTC. Its protein product is CASSPIRDRGSYEQYF. Complete variable domain (other parts from reference TRBV18 and TRBJ2-7): NAGVMQNPRHLVRRRGQEARLRCSPMKGHSHVYWYRQLPEEGLKFMVYLQKENIIDESGMPKERFSAEFPKEGPSILRIQQVVRGDSAAYFCASSPIRDRGSYEQYFGPGTRLTVT.

The chain carries TRBV11-3 and TRBJ1-1, with 7 positions matching TRBD1. The ends lost 5 bases at V and 3 bases at J; junction bases unmatched: 9. The CDR3 is made up of 15 amino acids. Per the germline V gene, CDR1 is SGHNT and CDR2 is YENEEA. The CDR3 is CASSHGGQTDTEAFF. In DNA, the CDR3 is TGTGCCAGCAGCCATGGGGGACAGACGGACACTGAAGCTTTCTTT.

V is TRBV30 and J is TRBJ2-3; no reliable D call. Germline CDR1 and CDR2: GTSNPN and SVGIG (reference sequence). V was pared by 2 bases and J by 4 bases, with 4 bases between. There are 11 residues in the CDR3. The CDR3 reads CAWSPSDTQYF. The DNA for the CDR3 is TGTGCCTGGAGTCCTTCAGATACGCAGTATTTT.